This paragraph covers one T cell receptor beta chain sequence. As the sequencing template, cDNA was produced by extracting RNA and reverse transcribing it. TCRdb's copy holds only in-frame clones and misses some; the assay was immunoSEQ multiplex PCR. The sample holds hundreds of thousands of clones, 55% to 75% seen once. The V end lost 0 bases, the J end lost 5 bases, and 6 bases lay between the germline ends. CDR1 is LNHNV and CDR2 is YYDKDF in the germline V gene (reference sequence). This CDR3 spans 13 amino acids. This entry comes from a study of CD8+ T cells in alopecia areata. Documented treatment: oral pan-JAK inhibitor, 5-10 mg twice daily.

The sample consisted of CD4+ T cells sorted from blood, taken at week 24, from a patient treated with tofacitinib. This clonotype was obtained from a human donor with alopecia areata. This chain links TRBV15 with TRBJ2-3, with D hard to call. Here the CDR3 reads CATSRDQEDTQYF. DNA for the CDR3: TGTGCCACCAGCAGAGATCAGGAAGATACGCAGTATTTT.